The rows below give T cell receptor beta chains drawn from one sample of a study of post-analysis software for immune sequencing data. Each CDR3 protein gets one entry after TCRdb re-called the PCR reads with MiXCR. This sample yields hundreds of thousands of distinct CDR3 sequences, of which 44% are seen a single time; 1.5% to 2% belongs to the top ten. The sequencing sample was made of blood. All receptors derive from a girl between 10 and 17 years old with multiple sclerosis. Each CDR3 is given with its conserved first and last residue. The D gene is left open where the match is weak. Not every row has a clone size; where given, it reads once, few, many or a size class.

d_gene: NA; j_gene: TRBJ2-5; v_gene: TRBV7-6; abundance: NA; CDR3aa: CASSLEDKQETQYF; CDR3nt: TGTGCCAGCAGCTTAGAGGACAAGCAAGAGACCCAGTACTTC
d_gene: TRBD2; j_gene: TRBJ2-5; v_gene: TRBV6-6; abundance: once; CDR3aa: CASSRLAGAGETQYF; CDR3nt: TGTGCCAGCAGCCGACTAGCGGGAGCTGGAGAGACCCAGTACTTC
d_gene: NA; j_gene: TRBJ2-1; v_gene: TRBV20-1; abundance: few; CDR3aa: CSASPVDEQFF; CDR3nt: TGCAGTGCAAGCCCGGTTGATGAGCAGTTCTTC
d_gene: NA; j_gene: TRBJ2-7; v_gene: TRBV11-2; abundance: NA; CDR3aa: CASSLVSEGVVDEQYF; CDR3nt: TGTGCCAGCAGCTTAGTATCAGAGGGCGTAGTAGACGAGCAGTACTTC
d_gene: NA; j_gene: TRBJ2-7; v_gene: TRBV20-1; abundance: NA; CDR3aa: CSARPQEFSYEQYF; CDR3nt: TGCAGTGCTAGGCCCCAGGAGTTCTCCTACGAGCAGTACTTC
d_gene: NA; j_gene: TRBJ2-1; v_gene: TRBV7-8; abundance: NA; CDR3aa: CASSLARAIGRNEQFF; CDR3nt: TGTGCCAGCAGCTTAGCGCGGGCAATTGGGAGGAATGAGCAGTTCTTC
d_gene: NA; j_gene: TRBJ2-5; v_gene: TRBV7-9; abundance: NA; CDR3aa: CASSSSLYGGTFRNEQYF; CDR3nt: TGTGCCAGCAGCTCATCCCTCTACGGCGGTACCTTTAGGAATGAGCAGTACTTC
d_gene: TRBD1; j_gene: TRBJ2-3; v_gene: TRBV20-1; abundance: few; CDR3aa: CSAPPRQGTQYF; CDR3nt: TGCAGTGCTCCCCCCAGACAGGGGACGCAGTATTTT
d_gene: NA; j_gene: TRBJ2-5; v_gene: TRBV20-1; abundance: NA; CDR3aa: CSARLAETQYF; CDR3nt: TGCAGTGCTAGGCTGGCGGAGACCCAGTACTTC
d_gene: NA; j_gene: TRBJ2-5; v_gene: TRBV5-1; abundance: NA; CDR3aa: CASSTDQGTEGTQYF; CDR3nt: TGCGCCAGCAGCACGGACCAAGGGACCGAGGGGACCCAGTACTTC
d_gene: TRBD2; j_gene: TRBJ2-3; v_gene: TRBV5-6; abundance: few; CDR3aa: CASSPIGSSSGNTQYF; CDR3nt: TGTGCCAGCAGCCCCATAGGGAGCTCTAGCGGGAATACGCAGTATTTT
d_gene: NA; j_gene: TRBJ2-3; v_gene: TRBV7-9; abundance: NA; CDR3aa: CASSLVAADTQYF; CDR3nt: TGTGCCAGCAGCTTGGTAGCGGCAGATACGCAGTATTTT
d_gene: TRBD2; j_gene: TRBJ2-7; v_gene: TRBV20-1; abundance: NA; CDR3aa: CSASSGRLYEQYF; CDR3nt: TGCAGTGCTTCTAGCGGGAGGTTATACGAGCAGTACTTC
d_gene: NA; j_gene: TRBJ2-7; v_gene: TRBV12-3/TRBV12-4; abundance: once; CDR3aa: CASSLARRDEQYF; CDR3nt: TGTGCCAGCAGTTTAGCGCGCAGGGACGAGCAGTACTTC
d_gene: TRBD2; j_gene: TRBJ2-1; v_gene: TRBV29-1; abundance: NA; CDR3aa: CSVGGSSGVWGGEQFF; CDR3nt: TGCAGCGTTGGAGGGTCTAGCGGGGTTTGGGGGGGTGAGCAGTTCTTC
d_gene: TRBD1; j_gene: TRBJ2-1; v_gene: TRBV7-3; abundance: few; CDR3aa: CASGTGLGNEQFF; CDR3nt: TGTGCCAGTGGGACAGGCTTGGGCAATGAGCAGTTCTTC
d_gene: NA; j_gene: TRBJ2-1; v_gene: TRBV4-2; abundance: NA; CDR3aa: CASSQENSPGPDEQFF; CDR3nt: TGTGCCAGCAGCCAAGAAAACAGCCCGGGTCCGGATGAGCAGTTCTTC
d_gene: NA; j_gene: TRBJ1-2; v_gene: TRBV12-3/TRBV12-4; abundance: NA; CDR3aa: CASSYGSGYTF; CDR3nt: TGTGCCAGCAGTTATGGGAGCGGCTACACCTTC
d_gene: NA; j_gene: TRBJ2-1; v_gene: TRBV12-3/TRBV12-4; abundance: NA; CDR3aa: CASSPPWLGGYNEQFF; CDR3nt: TGTGCCAGCAGTCCCCCTTGGTTAGGGGGCTACAATGAGCAGTTCTTC
d_gene: TRBD2; j_gene: TRBJ2-4; v_gene: TRBV29-1; abundance: NA; CDR3aa: CSVRTLRLAGESLAKNIQYF; CDR3nt: TGCAGCGTCAGAACCTTACGACTAGCGGGAGAATCCCTAGCCAAAAACATTCAGTACTTC
d_gene: NA; j_gene: TRBJ1-2; v_gene: TRBV27; abundance: NA; CDR3aa: CASSSLTSHGYTF; CDR3nt: TGTGCCAGCAGTTCCTTGACAAGCCATGGCTACACCTTC
d_gene: TRBD1; j_gene: TRBJ2-7; v_gene: TRBV7-8; abundance: NA; CDR3aa: CASSSSRDRGYEQYF; CDR3nt: TGTGCCAGCAGCTCCTCCCGGGACAGGGGCTACGAGCAGTACTTC
d_gene: TRBD1; j_gene: TRBJ2-4; v_gene: TRBV6-2/TRBV6-3; abundance: NA; CDR3aa: CASSYSRGNIQYF; CDR3nt: TGTGCCAGCAGTTACTCCAGGGGGAACATTCAGTACTTC
d_gene: NA; j_gene: TRBJ2-4; v_gene: TRBV5-5; abundance: NA; CDR3aa: CASSAGPAWGDIQYF; CDR3nt: TGTGCCAGCAGCGCAGGGCCAGCTTGGGGCGACATTCAGTACTTC
d_gene: NA; j_gene: TRBJ2-5; v_gene: TRBV5-6; abundance: few; CDR3aa: CASSLEFGAEMGEQYF; CDR3nt: TGTGCCAGCAGCTTGGAGTTTGGGGCAGAGATGGGGGAGCAGTACTTC
d_gene: TRBD1; j_gene: TRBJ2-3; v_gene: TRBV20-1; abundance: NA; CDR3aa: CSASGQGITDTQYF; CDR3nt: TGCAGTGCTAGCGGACAGGGCATCACAGATACGCAGTATTTT
d_gene: NA; j_gene: TRBJ2-5; v_gene: TRBV20-1; abundance: NA; CDR3aa: CSAGGRRGQEVTQYF; CDR3nt: TGCAGTGCTGGGGGGAGAAGGGGGCAGGAGGTGACCCAGTACTTC
d_gene: TRBD1; j_gene: TRBJ1-6; v_gene: TRBV6-6; abundance: NA; CDR3aa: CVSSYPRGQRSSPLHF; CDR3nt: TGTGTCAGCAGTTACCCCCGGGGACAGAGAAGCTCACCCCTCCACTTT
d_gene: NA; j_gene: TRBJ1-2; v_gene: TRBV10-3; abundance: NA; CDR3aa: CAISEPITGGDGYTF; CDR3nt: TGTGCCATCAGTGAGCCTATAACAGGAGGGGATGGCTACACCTTC
d_gene: NA; j_gene: TRBJ1-1; v_gene: TRBV9; abundance: NA; CDR3aa: CASSPRGQATEAFF; CDR3nt: TGTGCCAGCAGCCCTCGAGGCCAGGCCACTGAAGCTTTCTTT
d_gene: NA; j_gene: TRBJ2-1; v_gene: TRBV6-2/TRBV6-3; abundance: NA; CDR3aa: CVSTIGQGSGRNYNEQFF; CDR3nt: TGTGTCAGCACCATAGGACAGGGGAGCGGGAGAAACTACAATGAGCAGTTCTTC
d_gene: NA; j_gene: TRBJ2-5; v_gene: TRBV7-2; abundance: NA; CDR3aa: CASSPGTQPLGTQYF; CDR3nt: TGTGCCAGCAGCCCTGGGACTCAACCCCTGGGGACCCAGTACTTC
d_gene: NA; j_gene: TRBJ2-5; v_gene: TRBV7-7; abundance: NA; CDR3aa: CASSPELETQYF; CDR3nt: TGTGCCAGCAGCCCGGAACTAGAGACCCAGTACTTC
d_gene: NA; j_gene: TRBJ1-1; v_gene: TRBV29-1; abundance: once; CDR3aa: CSVVEWAEEAFF; CDR3nt: TGCAGCGTAGTAGAGTGGGCCGAGGAAGCTTTCTTT
d_gene: NA; j_gene: TRBJ2-5; v_gene: TRBV6-2/TRBV6-3; abundance: few; CDR3aa: CASTVPREVGTQYF; CDR3nt: TGTGCCAGCACGGTGCCCAGGGAGGTTGGGACCCAGTACTTC
d_gene: TRBD1; j_gene: TRBJ1-2; v_gene: TRBV7-2; abundance: NA; CDR3aa: CASSPGTGGALGGYTF; CDR3nt: TGTGCCAGCAGCCCCGGGACAGGGGGCGCCCTTGGTGGCTACACCTTC
d_gene: NA; j_gene: TRBJ2-5; v_gene: TRBV7-2; abundance: few; CDR3aa: CASSSEEAETQYF; CDR3nt: TGTGCCAGCAGCTCCGAAGAGGCAGAGACCCAGTACTTC
d_gene: NA; j_gene: TRBJ2-5; v_gene: TRBV15; abundance: NA; CDR3aa: CATSRGRDQETQYF; CDR3nt: TGTGCCACCAGCAGGGGGCGGGACCAAGAGACCCAGTACTTC
d_gene: NA; j_gene: TRBJ1-4; v_gene: TRBV13; abundance: many; CDR3aa: CASNRGNEKLFF; CDR3nt: TGTGCCAGCAATCGAGGGAATGAAAAACTGTTTTTT
d_gene: NA; j_gene: TRBJ2-2; v_gene: TRBV12-3/TRBV12-4; abundance: NA; CDR3aa: CASSLEGYTGELFF; CDR3nt: TGTGCCAGCAGTTTAGAAGGATACACCGGGGAGCTGTTTTTT
d_gene: TRBD2; j_gene: TRBJ2-5; v_gene: TRBV12-3/TRBV12-4; abundance: few; CDR3aa: CASSWGGAETQYF; CDR3nt: TGTGCCAGCAGTTGGGGGGGTGCGGAGACCCAGTACTTC
d_gene: TRBD1; j_gene: TRBJ1-2; v_gene: TRBV7-2; abundance: NA; CDR3aa: CASSSRRTGLIYGYTF; CDR3nt: TGTGCCAGCAGCTCCCGAAGGACAGGCTTAATATATGGCTACACCTTC
d_gene: NA; j_gene: TRBJ2-7; v_gene: TRBV5-1; abundance: NA; CDR3aa: CASSFRGRAYEQYF; CDR3nt: TGCGCCAGCAGCTTCAGGGGACGCGCATACGAGCAGTACTTC
d_gene: TRBD2; j_gene: TRBJ2-5; v_gene: TRBV6-6; abundance: NA; CDR3aa: CASSYSASGMETQYF; CDR3nt: TGTGCCAGCAGTTACTCGGCTAGCGGGATGGAGACCCAGTACTTC
d_gene: TRBD2; j_gene: TRBJ2-5; v_gene: TRBV20-1; abundance: few; CDR3aa: CSACGGDGTQYF; CDR3nt: TGCAGTGCCTGCGGGGGGGATGGGACCCAGTACTTC
d_gene: NA; j_gene: TRBJ2-3; v_gene: TRBV10-3; abundance: NA; CDR3aa: CAISDRDTQYF; CDR3nt: TGTGCCATCAGTGACCGGGATACGCAGTATTTT
d_gene: NA; j_gene: TRBJ1-2; v_gene: TRBV10-3; abundance: NA; CDR3aa: CAIRPPVGAGYGYTF; CDR3nt: TGTGCCATCAGGCCCCCGGTCGGCGCCGGCTATGGCTACACCTTC
d_gene: TRBD1; j_gene: TRBJ1-2; v_gene: TRBV6-1; abundance: NA; CDR3aa: CASSADRVVGYGYTF; CDR3nt: TGTGCCAGCAGTGCCGACAGGGTCGTCGGCTATGGCTACACCTTC
d_gene: NA; j_gene: TRBJ1-1; v_gene: TRBV10-3; abundance: once; CDR3aa: CAISEDDTEAFF; CDR3nt: TGTGCCATCAGTGAGGACGACACTGAAGCTTTCTTT
d_gene: TRBD2; j_gene: TRBJ2-1; v_gene: TRBV10-3; abundance: few; CDR3aa: CAISARLADNYNEQFF; CDR3nt: TGTGCCATCAGCGCCCGGCTAGCGGATAACTACAATGAGCAGTTCTTC
d_gene: TRBD2; j_gene: TRBJ2-7; v_gene: TRBV7-2; abundance: few; CDR3aa: CASSFVAGGAYEQYF; CDR3nt: TGTGCCAGCAGCTTCGTCGCGGGAGGGGCCTACGAGCAGTACTTC
d_gene: NA; j_gene: TRBJ1-1; v_gene: TRBV6-6; abundance: few; CDR3aa: CASSWDMGTEAFF; CDR3nt: TGTGCCAGCAGCTGGGACATGGGGACTGAAGCTTTCTTT
d_gene: NA; j_gene: TRBJ2-7; v_gene: TRBV12-3/TRBV12-4; abundance: NA; CDR3aa: CASSPGRGYEQYF; CDR3nt: TGTGCCAGCAGTCCCGGGCGAGGATACGAGCAGTACTTC
d_gene: TRBD1; j_gene: TRBJ2-7; v_gene: TRBV6-5; abundance: few; CDR3aa: CASSYAPGDRYEQYF; CDR3nt: TGTGCCAGCAGTTACGCGCCCGGGGACAGGTACGAGCAGTACTTC
d_gene: NA; j_gene: TRBJ2-7; v_gene: TRBV5-5; abundance: NA; CDR3aa: CASSLELDEPLSSYEQYF; CDR3nt: TGTGCCAGCAGCTTGGAGCTGGATGAGCCTTTGAGCTCCTACGAGCAGTACTTC
d_gene: NA; j_gene: TRBJ2-6; v_gene: TRBV6-5; abundance: few; CDR3aa: CASGPAESSGANVLTF; CDR3nt: TGTGCCAGCGGCCCAGCGGAAAGCTCTGGGGCCAACGTCCTGACTTTC
d_gene: NA; j_gene: TRBJ1-1; v_gene: TRBV29-1; abundance: NA; CDR3aa: CSVRLTGNTEAFF; CDR3nt: TGCAGCGTGAGATTGACAGGGAACACTGAAGCTTTCTTT
d_gene: NA; j_gene: TRBJ2-1; v_gene: TRBV29-1; abundance: many; CDR3aa: CSVLRGNNEQFF; CDR3nt: TGCAGCGTCCTAAGGGGGAACAATGAGCAGTTCTTC
d_gene: NA; j_gene: TRBJ1-1; v_gene: TRBV12-3/TRBV12-4; abundance: NA; CDR3aa: CASKGRGTFF; CDR3nt: TGTGCCAGCAAGGGAAGGGGGACTTTCTTT
d_gene: NA; j_gene: TRBJ2-1; v_gene: TRBV12-3/TRBV12-4; abundance: NA; CDR3aa: CASSPAGVSYNEQFF; CDR3nt: TGTGCCAGCAGTCCAGCTGGGGTTTCCTACAATGAGCAGTTCTTC